These 28 T cell receptor beta chains were all obtained from the same sample, sequenced in a study of neurological immune-mediated disorders. TCRdb ran MiXCR on the 5' RACE reads and lists one entry per CDR3 protein. The sample carries about 62,000 distinct CDR3 sequences, about 3.5% recorded once. Sequenced sample: PBMCs. These receptors were taken from a woman aged 45 to 65 with multiple sclerosis.

The table lists this clonotype with many counts. The V call is TRBV5-6, the J call TRBJ2-7, with 10 bases identical to TRBD2. The CDR3 covers 17 residues. Germline CDR1 reads SGHDT; CDR2 reads YYEEEE. Trimming cost V 1 base and J 0 bases; bases outside gene matches: 7. This CDR3 reads CASSLLSSGSSSYEQYF. The CDR3 DNA follows: TGTGCCAGCAGCTTGTTGTCTAGCGGGAGTAGCTCCTACGAGCAGTACTTC.

This clonotype turned up a few times. This chain uses TRBV6-6 with TRBJ1-1; D unclear. CDR3 length equals 13 residues. Trimming removed 6 bases at V and 3 bases at J, with 11 bases between. Germline-derived CDR1 and CDR2 are MNHNY and SVGAGI (reference sequence). DNA for the CDR3: TGTGCCAGCAGGACCCGGAAAGACACTGAAGCTTTCTTT. The encoded protein is CASRTRKDTEAFF.

Many counts were recorded for this clonotype. One junction end does not reproduce the germline sequence, and a read error may be involved. This chain links TRBV12-3 or TRBV12-4 with TRBJ2-3; no reliable D call. The CDR3 has 10 amino acids. As DNA, the CDR3 is TGTGCCAGCAGTTTAGTGGGCCTCTCATTT. It specifies CASSLVGLSF.

This clonotype was seen many times. The chain employs TRBV4-3 and TRBJ1-4; 8 bases fit TRBD1. The V gene's germline CDR1 is LGHNA and CDR2 YSLEER. The junction had 8 bases not matched to a gene; V was cut back by 6 bases and J by 8 bases. CDR3 size: 14 residues. CDR3 residues: CASRPTGGDEKLFF. The CDR3 coding sequence is TGCGCCAGCAGACCAACAGGGGGGGACGAAAAACTGTTTTTT.

Relative to its sample, this clonotype is medium-sized. V usage is TRBV25-1 and J usage is TRBJ2-1; 12 bases fit TRBD2. CDR3 size: 18 residues. Per germline, CDR1 MGHDK and CDR2 SYGVNS. V trimming: 5 bases; J trimming: 5 bases; junction bases outside the gene matches: 13. CDR3 amino acids: CASSTASGRAPPHNEQFF. The CDR3, as DNA: TGTGCCAGCAGTACGGCTAGCGGGAGGGCTCCCCCTCACAATGAGCAGTTCTTC.

The chain joins TRBV5-1 to TRBJ2-3; D possibly corresponds to TRBD1 (6 bases). Trimming took 5 bases from V and 8 from J, leaving 27 bases between them. This CDR3 is 17 amino acids long. Germline lookup yields CDR1 SGHRS and CDR2 YFSETQ. CDR3 sequence (DNA): TGCGCCAGCAGAAGTCAACAGACAGGCCTAAGAGTGGGTACGCAGTATTTT. As protein: CASRSQQTGLRVGTQYF.

This clonotype was seen at least ten times. The chain couples TRBV14 to TRBJ2-2; the D gene could be TRBD1 or TRBD2 (5 bases each). Deletions cut 4 bases from V and 1 base from J, with 10 bases between. The CDR3 has 15 residues. Germline lookup yields CDR1 SGHDN and CDR2 FVKESK. The CDR3 nucleotides are TGTGCCAGCAGCCGCTTGGGGGAGAACACCGGGGAGCTGTTTTTT. Residues: CASSRLGENTGELFF.

Many counts were recorded for this clonotype. The rearrangement joins TRBV7-3 to TRBJ1-3; D gene ambiguous. With 4 bases removed from V and 0 bases from J, the gap between germline ends came to 10 bases. The CDR3 length is 15 residues. From germline, CDR1 is SGHTA and CDR2 FQGTGA. Here the CDR3 reads CASSSPHPSGNTIYF. DNA of the CDR3: TGTGCCAGCAGCTCCCCACACCCCTCTGGAAACACCATATATTTT.

This clonotype was observed many times. The CDR3 protein is CSANAPFMFDEQYF. Here the CDR3 DNA reads TGCAGTGCTAATGCCCCGTTCATGTTCGACGAGCAGTACTTC. The rearrangement joins TRBV20-1 to TRBJ2-7; D unclear. With 4 bases removed from V and 5 bases from J, the gap between germline ends came to 18 bases. CDR3 size: 14 residues. Germline CDR1 is DFQATT and CDR2 is SNEGSKA (reference sequence).

Many counts were recorded for this clonotype. This sequence joins TRBV4-2 and TRBJ2-7; D is unclear. This CDR3 has 14 amino acids. Trimming pared 0 bases from V and 4 bases from J, leaving 10 bases between. From germline, CDR1 is LGHNA and CDR2 YNFKEQ. The CDR3 nucleotides read TGTGCCAGCAGCCAAGATGGCGTGGGTTACGAGCAGTACTTC. Residues: CASSQDGVGYEQYF.

In its sample, this clonotype was seen many times. The chain combines TRBV29-1 with TRBJ2-3; unclear D gene. The CDR3 extends over 13 amino acids. V was trimmed by 7 bases and J by 0 bases, leaving 11 bases between them. Germline loops: CDR1 SQVTM, CDR2 ANQGSEA. DNA of the CDR3: TGCAGCGCGGAACCCTCTAGCACAGATACGCAGTATTTT. It is translated as CSAEPSSTDTQYF.

This clonotype showed up many times. The J gene is TRBJ1-6, the V gene TRBV12-3 or TRBV12-4, with D perhaps TRBD1 (5 bases). The V end lost 5 bases, the J end lost 10 bases, and 18 bases lay between the germline ends. CDR3 size: 15 residues. CDR3 amino acids: CASSPLVGVGSPLHF. The CDR3 DNA reads TGTGCCAGCAGTCCACTTGTAGGGGTCGGGTCACCCCTCCACTTT.

In its sample, this clonotype was seen a few times. This chain uses TRBV10-3 with TRBJ1-2; TRBD1 matches 10 bases. Germline loops: CDR1 ENHRY, CDR2 SYGVKD. Trimming removed 0 bases from V and 3 bases from J; junction bases left unmatched: 10. The CDR3 runs 18 residues. This chain's CDR3 is CAISESPGQGDPYYGYTF. The CDR3 DNA follows: TGTGCCATCAGTGAGTCGCCCGGACAGGGGGATCCGTACTATGGCTACACCTTC.

There are many counts of this clonotype. The rearrangement joins TRBV7-2 to TRBJ2-7; weak D call: TRBD1 (5 bases). V dropped 1 base and J dropped 7 bases, with 11 bases sitting between them. Germline loops: CDR1 SGHTA, CDR2 FQGNSA. This CDR3 region has 13 residues. CDR3 in amino acids: CASSLGGPGEQYF. The DNA of the CDR3 is TGTGCCAGCAGCTTAGGAGGACCAGGGGAGCAGTACTTC.

This clonotype was detected ten times or more. The V call is TRBV15, the J call TRBJ2-7; 8 nucleotides line up with TRBD1. Germline V gene lookup returns CDR1 LNHNV and CDR2 YYDKDF (reference sequence). This CDR3 region has 20 residues. J lost 7 bases, V lost 0 bases, and 23 bases had no gene match. Written as DNA, the CDR3 is TGTGCCACCAGCAGAGATGGCGTCACAGGGGGGTTCGGTCCTGGGGAGGAGCAGTACTTC. Translating gives CATSRDGVTGGFGPGEEQYF.

This clonotype showed up many times. The chain joins TRBV20-1 to TRBJ1-2; D perhaps matches TRBD1 (5 bases). Germline loops: CDR1 DFQATT, CDR2 SNEGSKA (reference sequence). There are 15 residues in the CDR3. The V end was cut by 4 bases, the J end by 5 bases, with 20 bases between. CDR3 DNA: TGCAGTGCTATGTTGGACACCATTCCTCCTTATGGCTACACCTTC. Protein sequence: CSAMLDTIPPYGYTF.

In this sample, this clonotype turned up many times. V usage is TRBV20-1 and J usage is TRBJ1-2, with no clear D. V gave up 3 bases and J gave up 3 bases, with 17 bases separating them. Germline loops: CDR1 DFQATT, CDR2 SNEGSKA (reference sequence). This CDR3 region has 15 residues. In DNA form, the CDR3 reads TGCAGTGCTAGCTACGGGAAAATTGGGCACTATGGCTACACCTTC. This translates into CSASYGKIGHYGYTF.

This clonotype was recorded at least ten times. This chain joins TRBV7-9 and TRBJ2-3; D remains unclear. With 5 bases removed from V and 1 base from J, the gap between germline ends came to 7 bases. The V gene's germline CDR1 is SEHNR and CDR2 FQNEAQ (reference sequence). CDR3 length: 13 residues. The CDR3 DNA reads TGTGCCAGCAGCCCCTCTGGCACAGATACGCAGTATTTT. Its protein is CASSPSGTDTQYF.

At least ten counts were recorded for this clonotype. The rearrangement links TRBV9 to TRBJ2-3; 8 bases align to TRBD2. J lost 2 bases, V lost 6 bases, and 5 bases had no gene match. The CDR3 extends over 14 amino acids. Germline CDR1 reads SGDLS; CDR2 reads YYNGEE. The CDR3 bases are TGTGCCAGCAAGCGGGAGTCTGCCACAGATACGCAGTATTTT. The encoded protein is CASKRESATDTQYF.

The chain recombines TRBV5-1 with TRBJ2-7; 10 bases fit TRBD2. Trimming took 3 bases from V and 5 from J; bases not matched to a gene: 5. The CDR3 consists of 14 residues. From germline, CDR1 is SGHRS and CDR2 YFSETQ. CDR3 protein: CASSWLAGADEQYF. Written as DNA, the CDR3 is TGCGCCAGCAGCTGGCTAGCGGGAGCCGACGAGCAGTACTTC.

The sample holds many counts of this clonotype. The rearrangement links TRBV20-1 to TRBJ1-2; 8 positions match TRBD1. V was pared by 6 bases and J by 7 bases, with 7 bases of the junction left unmatched. This CDR3 has 12 residues. CDR1 and CDR2 (germline): DFQATT, SNEGSKA (reference sequence). CDR3 in DNA: TGCAGTGCAAGACAGGGGAGCGGTGGCTACACCTTC. This codes for CSARQGSGGYTF.

This clonotype was counted at least ten times. In DNA form, the CDR3 reads TGTGCCAGCAGTTACTCGAATATTGGGACAGAATCCTACGAGCAGTACTTC. Translated: CASSYSNIGTESYEQYF. The rearrangement links TRBV6-5 to TRBJ2-7; 7 bases line up with TRBD1. The CDR3 totals 17 residues. The germline V gene encodes CDR1 MNHEY and CDR2 SVGAGI. V lost 0 bases, J lost 1 base, and 9 bases stayed unmatched.

This clonotype was picked up a small number of times. The V gene is TRBV5-8, the J gene TRBJ2-6; no firm D call. This CDR3 comprises 15 residues. Germline V gene lookup returns CDR1 SGHTS and CDR2 YDEGEE. The V end lost 0 bases, the J end lost 5 bases, and 9 bases lay between the germline ends. CDR3 in amino acids: CASSLAGLRANVLTF. CDR3 bases: TGTGCCAGCAGCTTGGCGGGTTTGCGGGCCAACGTCCTGACTTTC.

In this sample, this clonotype turned up many times. The J gene is TRBJ1-1, the V gene TRBV4-3; perhaps TRBD1 as D (5 bases). V was clipped by 2 bases and J by 3 bases, with 16 bases between them. CDR1 and CDR2 from the germline V gene are LGHNA and YSLEER. This CDR3 is built from 16 residues. The CDR3 DNA reads TGCGCCAGCAGCCAACCTGGAGGGACGGGTGACACTGAAGCTTTCTTT. It encodes CASSQPGGTGDTEAFF.

This clonotype was found many times. The chain has TRBV7-9 and TRBJ2-2; no reliable D call. The CDR3 consists of 13 residues. In germline, CDR1 is SEHNR, CDR2 FQNEAQ (reference sequence). V shed 4 bases and J shed 9 bases, with 12 bases lying between them. This chain's CDR3 is CASSSSERRELFF. The CDR3 region has the DNA TGTGCCAGCAGCTCGTCCGAGAGAAGGGAGCTGTTTTTT.

This clonotype was observed many times. The rearrangement uses TRBV4-2 and TRBJ2-7; D gene unclear. The CDR3 totals 15 residues. Germline V gives CDR1 LGHNA, CDR2 YNFKEQ. Deletions cut 0 bases from V and 0 bases from J, with 9 bases between. CDR3 DNA sequence: TGTGCCAGCAGCCAAGATTCAGGCTCCTCCTACGAGCAGTACTTC. Translated: CASSQDSGSSYEQYF.

The gene calls are TRBV5-1 and TRBJ1-2; D might be TRBD1 (5 bases). CDR1 and CDR2 (germline): SGHRS, YFSETQ. CDR3 size: 14 residues. The ends were cut back, 3 bases at V and 8 bases at J, with 17 bases in the middle. For the CDR3, the DNA is TGCGCCAGCAGCTCCCAGGCAACCCGGGACGGCTACACCTTC. This gives the protein CASSSQATRDGYTF.

This clonotype was detected a few times. The chain joins TRBV29-1 to TRBJ2-5; a possible D gene is TRBD1 (6 bases). Trimming stripped 5 bases from V and 5 bases from J, with 15 bases between. There are 13 residues in the CDR3. CDR1 SQVTM and CDR2 ANQGSEA come from the germline V gene. CDR3 coding DNA: TGCAGCGTTACGGGACACCGAGGGGAGACCCAGTACTTC. This sequence encodes CSVTGHRGETQYF. Full variable domain (outside the CDR3, taken from reference TRBV29-1 and TRBJ2-5): SAVISQKPSRDICQRGTSLTIQCQVDSQVTMMFWYRQQPGQSLTLIATANQGSEATYESGFVIDKFPISRPNLTFSTLTVSNMSPEDSSIYLCSVTGHRGETQYFGPGTRLLVL.